The 14 T cell receptor beta chains given below trace back to one sample, sequenced in a study of graft-versus-host responses after intestinal transplantation. The data were produced by immunoSEQ multiplex PCR, yet TCRdb's version contains in-frame clones alone and is incomplete. The sample lists about 120,000 clones; approximately 92% were seen once. These receptors' antigens are unknown. The specimen was unstimulated CD4+ T cells sorted from spleen or lymph node cells, collected before intestinal transplant. The receptors were sampled from a human donor who received an intestinal transplant.

With regard to this clone: One junction end does not reproduce the germline sequence, and a read error may be involved. The chain combines TRBV18 with TRBJ2-7, with a tentative D call TRBD1 (5 bases). CDR3 length: 16 residues. Germline CDR1 and CDR2: KGHSH and LQKENI. The CDR3 DNA reads as TGTGCCAGCACACCCCTGTCCAGGGTACTGTCCTACGAGCAGTACTTC. Translating it yields CASTPLSRVLSYEQYF. Filled out from reference TRBV18 and TRBJ2-7, the complete variable domain reads NAGVMQNPRHLVRRRGQEARLRCSPMKGHSHVYWYRQLPEEGLKFMVYLQKENIIDESGMPKERFSAEFPKEGPSILRIQQVVRGDSAAYFCASTPLSRVLSYEQYFGPGTRLTVT.

The chain carries TRBV2 and TRBJ1-5; D remains unclear. This CDR3 region has 13 residues. Trimming removed 1 base from V and 7 bases from J, with 8 bases in between. Germline V gene data show CDR1 as SNHLY and CDR2 as FYNNEI. Here the CDR3 reads CASSEGSVQPQHF. CDR3 in DNA: TGTGCCAGCAGTGAAGGGTCAGTCCAGCCCCAGCATTTT.

This chain links TRBV5-4 with TRBJ2-7; the D call may be TRBD1 or TRBD2 (6 bases each). In germline, CDR1 is SGHNT, CDR2 YYREEE (reference sequence). The CDR3 consists of 14 residues. V lost 4 bases and J lost 6, with 17 bases in between. CDR3 DNA sequence: TGTGCCAGCAGCCTAGGGCACGGAGGGGGCGAGCAGTACTTC. Protein: CASSLGHGGGEQYF.

The chain carries TRBV6-5 and TRBJ2-1; D possibly corresponds to TRBD2 (6 bases). V was trimmed by 7 bases and J by 6 bases, leaving 13 bases between them. The CDR3 consists of 13 residues. Per the germline V gene, CDR1 is MNHEY and CDR2 is SVGAGI. CDR3 residues: CASIKDYANEQFF. DNA for the CDR3: TGTGCCAGCATTAAGGACTATGCCAATGAGCAGTTCTTC.

The chain recombines TRBV28 with TRBJ1-4, with D maybe TRBD1 (6 bases). This CDR3 is 14 amino acids long. Per the germline V gene, CDR1 is MDHEN and CDR2 is SYDVKM. V lost 6 bases to trimming and J lost 3 bases, with 11 bases between them. Written as DNA, the CDR3 is TGTGCCAGCAGCTCACCAGGGGCTAATGAAAAACTGTTTTTT. Encoded protein: CASSSPGANEKLFF.

The chain carries TRBV15 and TRBJ2-7; no clear D. This CDR3 has 14 amino acids. Germline CDR1 LNHNV, CDR2 YYDKDF (reference sequence). V lost 0 bases to trimming and J lost 1 base, with 7 bases between them. CDR3 loop: CATSRDHSSYEQYF. The CDR3 bases are TGTGCCACCAGCAGAGATCACAGTTCCTACGAGCAGTACTTC. The whole variable domain, filled in from reference TRBV15 and TRBJ2-7, reads DAMVIQNPRYQVTQFGKPVTLSCSQTLNHNVMYWYQQKSSQAPKLLFHYYDKDFNNEADTPDNFQSRRPNTSFCFLDIRSPGLGDTAMYLCATSRDHSSYEQYFGPGTRLTVT.

This chain joins TRBV13 and TRBJ1-1; unclear D gene. This CDR3 has 13 amino acids. Trimming pared 8 bases from V and 4 bases from J, leaving 14 bases between. The germline CDR1 and CDR2 sequences are PRHDT and FYEKMQ (reference sequence). CDR3 in amino acids: CASSLRRSTEAFF. CDR3 bases: TGTGCCAGCTCTCTTAGGAGGAGCACTGAAGCTTTCTTT. Full variable domain (outside the CDR3, taken from reference TRBV13 and TRBJ1-1): AAGVIQSPRHLIKEKRETATLKCYPIPRHDTVYWYQQGPGQDPQFLISFYEKMQSDKGSIPDRFSAQQFSDYHSELNMSSLELGDSALYFCASSLRRSTEAFFGQGTRLTVV.

V is TRBV7-9 and J is TRBJ2-5; TRBD2 aligns across 11 bases. J lost 5 bases, V lost 5 bases, and 10 bases had no gene match. The CDR3 has 16 amino acids. Germline CDR1 SEHNR, CDR2 FQNEAQ (reference sequence). CDR3 bases: TGTGCCAGCAGCCTCGGGCTAGCGGGAGGATTGGAGACCCAGTACTTC. It encodes CASSLGLAGGLETQYF.

Here the CDR3 DNA reads TGCGCCAGCAGCCAAGAGGTCCCAACGGGAGGGGGTGAGCAGTTCTTC. Protein sequence: CASSQEVPTGGGEQFF. The chain is built from TRBV4-1 and TRBJ2-1; the match to TRBD2 covers 8 bases. CDR3 length: 16 amino acids. V lost 0 bases to trimming and J lost 9 bases; unmatched junction nucleotides: 10. Germline V gene data show CDR1 as MGHRA and CDR2 as YSYEKL.

The rearrangement uses TRBV5-4 and TRBJ2-6; D uncertain. Germline assignment: CDR1 SGHNT and CDR2 YYREEE (reference sequence). V dropped 0 bases and J dropped 0 bases, with 4 bases sitting between them. This CDR3 has 15 amino acids. CDR3 residues: CASSLGVSGANVLTF. The CDR3 DNA reads TGTGCCAGCAGCTTGGGCGTCTCTGGGGCCAACGTCCTGACTTTC. The variable domain in full, with the rest retrieved from reference TRBV5-4 and TRBJ2-6, is ETGVTQSPTHLIKTRGQQVTLRCSSQSGHNTVSWYQQALGQGPQFIFQYYREEENGRGNFPPRFSGLQFPNYSSELNVNALELDDSALYLCASSLGVSGANVLTFGAGSRLTVL.

The chain employs TRBV19 and TRBJ1-3, with TRBD1 matching over 8 bases. V lost 3 bases to trimming and J lost 0 bases; unmatched junction nucleotides: 4. Looked up from germline, CDR1 is LNHDA and CDR2 is SQIVND (reference sequence). The CDR3 length is 16 residues. The DNA for the CDR3 is TGTGCCAGTAGTATTCCAGGGGGCAGCTCTGGAAACACCATATATTTT. Translating gives CASSIPGGSSGNTIYF. The variable domain in full, with the rest retrieved from reference TRBV19 and TRBJ1-3, is DGGITQSPKYLFRKEGQNVTLSCEQNLNHDAMYWYRQDPGQGLRLIYYSQIVNDFQKGDIAEGYSVSREKKESFPLTVTSAQKNPTAFYLCASSIPGGSSGNTIYFGEGSWLTVV.

The V call is TRBV18, the J call TRBJ2-5, with no clear D. The length of the CDR3 is 12 residues. V was cut by 6 bases and J by 2 bases, with 7 bases left in between. Germline V gives CDR1 KGHSH, CDR2 LQKENI. The CDR3 bases are TGTGCCAGCTCGACGTCTCAAGAGACCCAGTACTTC. Protein sequence: CASSTSQETQYF. Based on the CDR3 plus reference TRBV18 and TRBJ2-5, the full variable domain is NAGVMQNPRHLVRRRGQEARLRCSPMKGHSHVYWYRQLPEEGLKFMVYLQKENIIDESGMPKERFSAEFPKEGPSILRIQQVVRGDSAAYFCASSTSQETQYFGPGTRLLVL.

CDR3 in amino acids: CASSLAETDYEQYF. The CDR3 nucleotides are TGTGCCAGCAGCTTAGCGGAGACGGACTACGAGCAGTACTTC. The chain recombines TRBV7-8 with TRBJ2-7; no clear D. Germline V gene data show CDR1 as SGHVS and CDR2 as FQNEAQ. This CDR3 comprises 14 residues. Trimming left V 0 bases short and J 3 bases short, with 9 bases between.

As DNA, the CDR3 is TGTGCCAGCTCACCACCCAACCAGGACACTGAAGCTTTCTTT. This translates into CASSPPNQDTEAFF. The V and J genes are TRBV18 and TRBJ1-1; D gene ambiguous. This CDR3 is 14 amino acids long. Trimming removed 0 bases from V and 3 bases from J, with 8 bases in between. Germline V gene sequence: CDR1 KGHSH, CDR2 LQKENI.